Shown below are 9 T cell receptor beta chains from a single sample sequenced in a study of T cells after yellow fever vaccination. TCRdb re-derived calls from the 5' RACE reads in MiXCR, one entry per CDR3 protein. Of 250,000 to 300,000 distinct CDR3 sequences listed, roughly 4.8% are singletons. Material: CD4+ T cells sorted from PBMCs, obtained on the day of the yellow fever booster vaccination. These TCRs come from a man aged 18-30 years who received the YFV17D yellow fever vaccine.

In this sample, this clonotype turned up many times. The J gene is TRBJ2-2, the V gene TRBV6-2 or TRBV6-3, with no clear D. The V gene's germline CDR1 is MNHEY and CDR2 SVGEGT. Trimming removed 2 bases at V and 5 bases at J, with 12 bases between. The CDR3 is 15 residues long. The CDR3 protein is CASSYGPLRTGELFF. The CDR3 DNA is TGTGCCAGCAGTTACGGCCCCCTGAGGACCGGGGAGCTGTTTTTT.

This clonotype was found many times. The V gene is TRBV20-1, the J gene TRBJ2-5; D not resolved. The CDR3 loop spans 12 amino acids. The V end was cut by 2 bases, the J end by 5 bases, with 9 bases between. Germline CDR1 reads DFQATT; CDR2 reads SNEGSKA (reference sequence). The DNA of the CDR3 is TGCAGTGCTAGATTCTTCCTGGAGACCCAGTACTTC. Translating gives CSARFFLETQYF.

This clonotype showed up many times. V gene TRBV7-2 combines with J gene TRBJ1-1; tentatively, D is TRBD1 (5 bases). Trimming left V 5 bases short and J 0 bases short, with 13 bases between. Germline V CDR1 and CDR2: SGHTA, FQGNSA. The CDR3 is 15 residues long. The DNA of the CDR3 is TGTGCCAGCAGCACAACGGGGGGGATGAACACTGAAGCTTTCTTT. Translation gives CASSTTGGMNTEAFF.

This clonotype has only a few counts. The chain is built from TRBV5-1 and TRBJ2-1; TRBD2 aligns across 8 bases. Germline V CDR1 and CDR2: SGHRS, YFSETQ. With 6 bases clipped from V and 1 base from J, the junction kept 6 bases outside the gene matches. The CDR3 is 15 residues long. CDR3 protein: CASIGGAGSYNEQFF. For the CDR3, the DNA is TGCGCCAGCATCGGGGGGGCCGGGTCCTACAATGAGCAGTTCTTC.

This clonotype was counted between two and nine times. The chain uses TRBV4-1 and TRBJ1-1; D gene ambiguous. Germline CDR1 is MGHRA and CDR2 is YSYEKL. Trimming left V 2 bases short and J 0 bases short, with 13 bases between. The CDR3 consists of 16 residues. In DNA, the CDR3 is TGCGCCAGCAGCCAAAGGGAGGCGGCGATGAACACTGAAGCTTTCTTT. This translates into CASSQREAAMNTEAFF.

CDR3 in amino acids: CASRPAVNSPLHF. The CDR3 DNA follows: TGCGCCAGCAGACCGGCGGTAAATTCACCCCTCCACTTT. The rearrangement links TRBV5-1 to TRBJ1-6; the D is unclear. The CDR3 is made up of 13 amino acids. Trimming cost V 5 bases and J 7 bases, with 10 bases left between them. Germline CDR1 SGHRS, CDR2 YFSETQ.

The rearrangement links TRBV20-1 to TRBJ2-1; TRBD2 matches at 12 bases. CDR1 is DFQATT, CDR2 SNEGSKA, per germline (reference sequence). Germline trimming cut 1 base from V and 1 base from J; bases unmatched to any gene: 8. The CDR3 is 18 residues long. CDR3 residues: CSARVSSGGAGSYNEQFF. As DNA, the CDR3 is TGCAGTGCTAGAGTTTCTAGCGGGGGGGCAGGGTCCTACAATGAGCAGTTCTTC.

The table lists this clonotype with a few counts. The rearrangement joins TRBV2 to TRBJ2-7; 8 nucleotides match TRBD1. Trimming took 4 bases from V and 5 from J; bases not matched to a gene: 7. Germline V lookup: CDR1 SNHLY, CDR2 FYNNEI. There are 14 residues in the CDR3. The CDR3 nucleotides are TGTGCCAGCAGTGGGACAGGGACAATCCACGAGCAGTACTTC. The encoded protein is CASSGTGTIHEQYF.

In this sample, this clonotype turned up a few times. The chain joins TRBV6-5 to TRBJ2-4, with 11 positions matching TRBD1. Trimming at V came to 6 bases and at J to 8 bases, leaving 6 bases not matched to a gene. Germline CDR1 is MNHEY and CDR2 is SVGAGI. CDR3 length: 14 amino acids. The CDR3 here is CASSTGTGGYIQYF. DNA for the CDR3: TGTGCCAGCAGCACCGGGACAGGGGGATACATTCAGTACTTC.